This TCR beta chain was identified during a study of tissue T cells after allogeneic stem cell transplantation. Germline CDR1 is SGHND and CDR2 is FRSKSL. Trimming shortened V by 2 bases and J by 1 base, and 5 bases separated the two germline ends. The CDR3 sequence is 14 residues long. Sequencing of TCRbeta CDR3 at survey depth gave sequences and template counts. Assay used: immunoSEQ multiplex PCR; TCRdb lists only in-frame clones, some missing. The profile covers some 9,300 clones, with 36% appearing a single time and 5.1% taken by the ten largest. The time point was: mouse harvest day 14 after allogeneic transplant. Tail vein injection delivered 10^7 T-cell-depleted bone marrow cells and 10^6 splenic CD5+ T cells. This clone has more than one count but fewer than ten. Each gene name is a mouse one. The CDR3 end is not reached by the read, which stops 1 residue before it; the germline J gene fills it in.

Sequencing input: skin. The source of this sequence is a female BALB/c mouse given C57BL/6 T cells with graft-versus-host disease after an allogeneic hematopoietic cell transplant. The chain has TRBV15 and TRBJ2-2; D unresolved. Partial CDR3 DNA: TGTGCCAGCAGTTTAAACAGAAACACCGGGCAGCTCTAC. This codes for CASSLNRNTGQLY. Given in full, the CDR3 is CASSLNRNTGQLYF.